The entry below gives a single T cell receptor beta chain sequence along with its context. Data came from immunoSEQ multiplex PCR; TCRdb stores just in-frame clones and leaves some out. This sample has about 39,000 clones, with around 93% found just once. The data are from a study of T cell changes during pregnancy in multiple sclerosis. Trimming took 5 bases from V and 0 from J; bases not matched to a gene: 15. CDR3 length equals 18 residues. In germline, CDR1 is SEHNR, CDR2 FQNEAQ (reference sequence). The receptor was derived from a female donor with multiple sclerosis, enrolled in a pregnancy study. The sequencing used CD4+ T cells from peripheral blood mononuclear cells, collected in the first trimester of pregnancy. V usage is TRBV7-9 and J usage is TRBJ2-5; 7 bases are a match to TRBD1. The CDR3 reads CASSPLGATGYYQETQYF. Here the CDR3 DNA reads TGTGCCAGCAGCCCCCTGGGCGCGACAGGGTATTACCAAGAGACCCAGTACTTC.